This T cell receptor (beta chain) appears in the sequencing data of a study of glioma-infiltrating T cells after dendritic cell vaccination. Background on the study: Dendritic cell vaccination trial patients had either newly diagnosed or recurrent glioblastoma. Patients received three intradermal dendritic cell vaccine injections at biweekly intervals.

Germline assignment: CDR1 MNHNY and CDR2 SVGAGI (reference sequence). J gave up 6 bases and V 5 bases, and 11 bases lay outside the gene matches. This CDR3 comprises 16 residues. The primer mix had 60 V beta and 13 J beta primers. Data came from immunoSEQ multiplex PCR; TCRdb stores just in-frame clones and leaves some out. The sample includes 100,000 to 120,000 clones, nearly 90% of them seen just once. Study observations and caveats: Only a small number of patients had complete blood and tumor samples.

Turning to this clone: What it recognizes is unknown.

Time point noted: after dendritic cell vaccination, including at tumor progression/relapse. The J gene is TRBJ2-2, the V gene TRBV6-6, with 8 nucleotides matching TRBD2. The TCR sequence derives from a human donor with glioblastoma. The sequencing used blood, collected after dendritic cell vaccination. The CDR3 loop reads CASSPLGQRGSGELFF. The CDR3 DNA reads TGTGCCAGCAGTCCCCTGGGGCAGCGGGGGTCCGGGGAGCTGTTTTTT.